A selection of T cell receptor beta chains follows, all from one sample in a study of post-analysis software for immune sequencing data. TCRdb fed the PCR reads into MiXCR, producing one record per CDR3 protein. The top ten clones hold less than 4% of a sample with about 200,000 distinct CDR3 sequences, over 25% of them seen once. The sample consisted of blood. Receptors were obtained from a girl under 18 with multiple sclerosis. The CDR3 runs from the conserved cysteine through the conserved F or W. A D gene is named only where the DNA matches it firmly. Clone size is shown for a subset of rows, as once, few, many or a class of expanded clone.

V: TRBV20-1
size: once
J: TRBJ2-1
D: -
CDR3: CSARDLWAEQFF
DNA: TGCAGTGCTAGGGACCTGTGGGCTGAGCAGTTCTTC

V: TRBV14
size: -
J: TRBJ1-5
D: -
CDR3: CASSQVVGGLQHF
DNA: TGTGCCAGCAGCCAAGTCGTCGGGGGGCTCCAGCATTTT

V: TRBV7-9
size: many
J: TRBJ2-7
D: TRBD2
CDR3: CASSLGPSGKRSEQYF
DNA: TGTGCCAGCAGCTTAGGCCCTAGCGGGAAAAGAAGCGAGCAGTACTTC

V: TRBV6-2/TRBV6-3
size: -
J: TRBJ2-1
D: TRBD2
CDR3: CASSFKTSGKGSYNEQFF
DNA: TGTGCCAGCAGTTTCAAAACTAGCGGGAAGGGCTCCTACAATGAGCAGTTCTTC

V: TRBV5-1
size: many
J: TRBJ2-5
D: TRBD1
CDR3: CASRISGTEEETQYF
DNA: TGCGCCAGCAGAATTTCCGGGACAGAGGAAGAGACCCAGTACTTC

V: TRBV27
size: many
J: TRBJ1-5
D: -
CDR3: CASRVQDNQPQHF
DNA: TGTGCCAGCAGAGTACAGGACAATCAGCCCCAGCATTTT

V: TRBV5-1
size: once
J: TRBJ2-2
D: -
CDR3: CASSREGTGTNTGELCF
DNA: TGCGCCAGCAGTCGGGAGGGGACAGGGACGAACACCGGGGAGCTGTGTTTT

V: TRBV24-1
size: many
J: TRBJ2-3
D: -
CDR3: CATSDSTSAADTQYF
DNA: TGTGCCACCAGTGATTCCACTTCGGCGGCAGATACGCAGTATTTT

V: TRBV5-1
size: -
J: TRBJ2-5
D: -
CDR3: CASRDGTHQETQYF
DNA: TGCGCCAGCAGAGACGGAACCCACCAAGAGACCCAGTACTTC

V: TRBV7-9
size: many
J: TRBJ1-1
D: TRBD1
CDR3: CASRHRDRDTEAFF
DNA: TGTGCCAGCAGACACCGGGACAGGGACACTGAAGCTTTCTTT

V: TRBV6-1
size: many
J: TRBJ2-7
D: -
CDR3: CASSPFSGYEQYF
DNA: TGTGCCAGCAGCCCCTTTAGTGGGTACGAGCAGTACTTC

V: TRBV25-1
size: -
J: TRBJ2-7
D: -
CDR3: CASTTTTGIYEQYF
DNA: TGTGCCAGCACTACTACAACAGGGATCTACGAGCAGTACTTC

V: TRBV15
size: many
J: TRBJ2-5
D: -
CDR3: CATSRLQETQYF
DNA: TGTGCCACCAGCAGACTACAAGAGACCCAGTACTTC

V: TRBV20-1
size: -
J: TRBJ2-2
D: -
CDR3: CSASSRGLSDGELFF
DNA: TGCAGTGCTAGTTCGAGAGGCCTATCGGACGGGGAGCTGTTTTTT

V: TRBV11-2
size: many
J: TRBJ2-5
D: -
CDR3: CASSFLGPQETQYF
DNA: TGTGCCAGCAGCTTTTTGGGCCCCCAAGAGACCCAGTACTTC

V: TRBV5-5
size: few
J: TRBJ1-1
D: -
CDR3: CASSWSDRLSEAFF
DNA: TGTGCCAGCAGCTGGTCAGACAGGCTATCAGAAGCTTTCTTT

V: TRBV20-1
size: many
J: TRBJ2-3
D: TRBD1
CDR3: CSASLRTGASTDTQYF
DNA: TGCAGTGCTAGCCTCCGGACAGGGGCTAGCACAGATACGCAGTATTTT

V: TRBV5-1
size: -
J: TRBJ1-5
D: TRBD1
CDR3: CASSSGQSNQPQHF
DNA: TGCGCCAGCAGCTCGGGACAGAGCAATCAGCCCCAGCATTTT

V: TRBV10-3
size: -
J: TRBJ2-3
D: TRBD2
CDR3: CAIRSGTSGTDTQYF
DNA: TGTGCCATCAGATCCGGGACTAGCGGCACAGATACGCAGTATTTT

V: TRBV30
size: -
J: TRBJ2-1
D: TRBD1
CDR3: CAWGDRGEDEQFF
DNA: TGTGCCTGGGGGGACAGGGGGGAGGATGAGCAGTTCTTC

V: TRBV5-1
size: -
J: TRBJ2-3
D: -
CDR3: CASSLARQVLTDTQYF
DNA: TGCGCCAGCAGCTTGGCCAGGCAGGTCCTTACAGATACGCAGTATTTT

V: TRBV7-9
size: many
J: TRBJ2-5
D: -
CDR3: CASSSGVAQETQYF
DNA: TGTGCCAGCAGCTCCGGAGTAGCCCAAGAGACCCAGTACTTC

V: TRBV12-5
size: many
J: TRBJ2-1
D: -
CDR3: CASAPVVVDNEQFF
DNA: TGTGCTAGTGCCCCCGTTGTGGTAGACAATGAGCAGTTCTTC

V: TRBV20-1
size: -
J: TRBJ1-1
D: TRBD1
CDR3: CSASDRGRKDTEAFF
DNA: TGCAGTGCTAGCGACAGGGGGCGCAAGGACACTGAAGCTTTCTTT

V: TRBV27
size: -
J: TRBJ1-5
D: TRBD1
CDR3: CASSLGDRPNQPQHF
DNA: TGTGCCAGCAGTCTCGGGGACAGACCTAATCAGCCCCAGCATTTT

V: TRBV7-3
size: few
J: TRBJ1-1
D: -
CDR3: CASSSAGGLNTEAFF
DNA: TGTGCCAGCAGCTCCGCCGGGGGGTTGAACACTGAAGCTTTCTTT

V: TRBV28
size: many
J: TRBJ2-7
D: TRBD1
CDR3: CASSPRTTGGSYEQYF
DNA: TGTGCCAGCAGTCCTCGGACGACAGGGGGTTCCTACGAGCAGTACTTC

V: TRBV28
size: few
J: TRBJ2-1
D: -
CDR3: CASSYETHVFF
DNA: TGTGCCAGCAGTTATGAAACCCATGTGTTCTTC

V: TRBV25-1
size: -
J: TRBJ1-1
D: -
CDR3: CASSRGGGTLNTEAFF
DNA: TGTGCCAGCTCCAGAGGGGGGGGCACACTGAACACTGAAGCTTTCTTT

V: TRBV6-1
size: -
J: TRBJ2-7
D: TRBD2
CDR3: CASSSTSRTSGGYEQYF
DNA: TGTGCCAGCAGCTCGACCTCACGGACTAGCGGGGGGTACGAGCAGTACTTC

V: TRBV20-1
size: -
J: TRBJ2-2
D: TRBD2
CDR3: CSARDHLGTSGRGFTGELFF
DNA: TGCAGTGCTAGGGATCATTTAGGGACTAGCGGGAGGGGTTTCACCGGGGAGCTGTTTTTT

V: TRBV4-1
size: few
J: TRBJ1-2
D: TRBD1
CDR3: CASSLPRAGQGAVIYGYTF
DNA: TGCGCCAGCAGCCTCCCAAGGGCGGGACAGGGGGCGGTTATTTATGGCTACACCTTC

V: TRBV6-6
size: -
J: TRBJ2-1
D: -
CDR3: CASTRGRYNEQFF
DNA: TGTGCCAGCACGCGGGGGCGATACAATGAGCAGTTCTTC

V: TRBV6-1
size: -
J: TRBJ2-7
D: TRBD1
CDR3: CASSGGPGQVSYEQYF
DNA: TGTGCCAGCAGTGGGGGGCCGGGACAGGTGTCCTACGAGCAGTACTTC

V: TRBV4-1
size: many
J: TRBJ2-1
D: TRBD1
CDR3: CASSHGQGTYNEQFF
DNA: TGCGCCAGCAGCCACGGACAGGGAACCTACAATGAGCAGTTCTTC

V: TRBV28
size: many
J: TRBJ2-1
D: TRBD2
CDR3: CASSRAPRLAGLEQFF
DNA: TGTGCCAGCAGTAGAGCCCCCAGACTAGCGGGACTTGAGCAGTTCTTC

V: TRBV5-1
size: -
J: TRBJ1-1
D: -
CDR3: CASSFLTRSNTEAFF
DNA: TGCGCCAGCAGCTTCCTGACGCGTTCCAACACTGAAGCTTTCTTT

V: TRBV5-1
size: many
J: TRBJ2-7
D: -
CDR3: CASSPHLGDTYEQYF
DNA: TGCGCCAGCAGCCCGCACCTGGGGGACACCTACGAGCAGTACTTC

V: TRBV30
size: -
J: TRBJ1-4
D: -
CDR3: CACQGRAEKLFF
DNA: TGTGCCTGCCAGGGTAGGGCTGAAAAACTGTTTTTT

V: TRBV12-3/TRBV12-4
size: many
J: TRBJ2-7
D: -
CDR3: CASSFYYEQYF
DNA: TGTGCCAGCAGTTTTTACTACGAGCAGTACTTC

V: TRBV13
size: -
J: TRBJ2-3
D: TRBD2
CDR3: CASSLKLAGVTDTQYF
DNA: TGTGCCAGCAGCCTAAAACTAGCGGGGGTCACAGATACGCAGTATTTT

V: TRBV7-2
size: few
J: TRBJ1-2
D: -
CDR3: CASSLPPNYGYTF
DNA: TGTGCCAGCAGCTTACCCCCCAACTATGGCTACACCTTC

V: TRBV12-3/TRBV12-4
size: -
J: TRBJ2-7
D: -
CDR3: CASRQGFYEQYF
DNA: TGTGCCAGCAGGCAGGGGTTCTACGAGCAGTACTTC

V: TRBV5-1
size: few
J: TRBJ2-7
D: TRBD2
CDR3: CASSLAGALVYEQYF
DNA: TGCGCCAGCAGCCTAGCGGGGGCCCTTGTCTACGAGCAGTACTTC

V: TRBV10-3
size: many
J: TRBJ2-7
D: TRBD1
CDR3: CAISEKGTGIHEQYF
DNA: TGTGCCATCAGTGAAAAGGGGACAGGGATCCACGAGCAGTACTTC

V: TRBV5-1
size: -
J: TRBJ2-7
D: -
CDR3: CASSSQPGQPYEQYF
DNA: TGCGCCAGCAGCTCCCAACCGGGACAACCCTACGAGCAGTACTTC

V: TRBV6-1
size: few
J: TRBJ1-2
D: -
CDR3: CASSEGGAIYNYGYTF
DNA: TGTGCCAGCAGTGAAGGAGGCGCGATTTATAACTATGGCTACACCTTC

V: TRBV20-1
size: -
J: TRBJ2-3
D: TRBD2
CDR3: CSATRIAGGNTDTQYF
DNA: TGCAGTGCTACTCGAATAGCGGGGGGAAACACAGATACGCAGTATTTT

V: TRBV24-1
size: few
J: TRBJ2-7
D: -
CDR3: CATSDFNEQYF
DNA: TGTGCCACCAGCGATTTTAACGAGCAGTACTTC

V: TRBV27
size: -
J: TRBJ2-7
D: -
CDR3: CASRGAGAPSYEQYF
DNA: TGTGCCAGCAGGGGGGCGGGCGCGCCGTCCTACGAGCAGTACTTC

V: TRBV28
size: few
J: TRBJ2-3
D: -
CDR3: CASSPPATDTQYF
DNA: TGTGCCAGCAGTCCCCCGGCCACAGATACGCAGTATTTT

V: TRBV27
size: -
J: TRBJ2-5
D: -
CDR3: CASSLSTGETQYF
DNA: TGTGCCAGCAGTTTATCAACGGGTGAGACCCAGTACTTC

V: TRBV6-2/TRBV6-3
size: -
J: TRBJ1-5
D: -
CDR3: CASRRDAGYSNQPQHF
DNA: TGTGCCAGCAGACGAGATGCGGGATATAGCAATCAGCCCCAGCATTTT

V: TRBV5-1
size: many
J: TRBJ2-7
D: -
CDR3: CASSLQSGPSYEQYF
DNA: TGCGCCAGCAGCTTGCAATCAGGGCCCTCCTACGAGCAGTACTTC

V: TRBV14
size: -
J: TRBJ2-1
D: TRBD1
CDR3: CASSHHRGTNEQFF
DNA: TGTGCCAGCAGCCATCACAGGGGGACGAATGAGCAGTTCTTC

V: TRBV4-1
size: -
J: TRBJ2-7
D: -
CDR3: CASSQESTGFTYEQYF
DNA: TGCGCCAGCAGCCAAGAGTCGACGGGGTTTACCTACGAGCAGTACTTC

V: TRBV28
size: -
J: TRBJ2-1
D: TRBD2
CDR3: CASTHGGGEWNEQFF
DNA: TGTGCCAGCACTCACGGCGGGGGGGAATGGAATGAGCAGTTCTTC

V: TRBV29-1
size: many
J: TRBJ2-3
D: -
CDR3: CSVESSPGVDTQYF
DNA: TGCAGCGTTGAATCTAGTCCGGGGGTAGATACGCAGTATTTT

V: TRBV4-1
size: many
J: TRBJ2-5
D: -
CDR3: CASSLPGLTGTQYF
DNA: TGCGCCAGCAGCCTACCTGGGCTGACCGGGACCCAGTACTTC